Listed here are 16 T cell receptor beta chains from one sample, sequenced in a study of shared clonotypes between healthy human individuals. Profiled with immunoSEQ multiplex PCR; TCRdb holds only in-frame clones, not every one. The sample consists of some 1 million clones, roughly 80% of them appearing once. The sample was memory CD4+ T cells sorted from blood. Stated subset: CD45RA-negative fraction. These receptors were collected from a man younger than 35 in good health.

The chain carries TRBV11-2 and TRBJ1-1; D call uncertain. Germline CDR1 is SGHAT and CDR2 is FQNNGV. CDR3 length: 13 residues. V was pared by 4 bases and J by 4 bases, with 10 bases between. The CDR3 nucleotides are TGTGCCAGCAGCTCCCAGACCGGCACTGAAGCTTTCTTT. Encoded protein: CASSSQTGTEAFF.

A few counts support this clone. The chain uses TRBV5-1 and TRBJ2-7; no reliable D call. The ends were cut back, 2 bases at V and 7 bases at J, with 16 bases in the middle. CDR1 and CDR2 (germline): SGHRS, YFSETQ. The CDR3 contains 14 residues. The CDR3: CASSFSDGNFEQYF. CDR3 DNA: TGCGCCAGCAGCTTTTCGGACGGAAACTTTGAGCAGTACTTC.

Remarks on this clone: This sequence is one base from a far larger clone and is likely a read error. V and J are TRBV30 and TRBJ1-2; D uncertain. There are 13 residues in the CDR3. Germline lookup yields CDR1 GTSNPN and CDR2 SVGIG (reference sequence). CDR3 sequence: CTWSVQRLVGYTF. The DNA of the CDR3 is TGTACCTGGAGTGTACAGCGCTTGGTAGGCTACACCTTC.

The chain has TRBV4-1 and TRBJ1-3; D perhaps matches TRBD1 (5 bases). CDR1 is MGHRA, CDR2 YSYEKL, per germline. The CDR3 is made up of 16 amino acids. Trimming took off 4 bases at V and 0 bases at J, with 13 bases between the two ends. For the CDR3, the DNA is TGCGCCAGCAGCCGTACCGACAGAAGCTCTGGAAACACCATATATTTT. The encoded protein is CASSRTDRSSGNTIYF.

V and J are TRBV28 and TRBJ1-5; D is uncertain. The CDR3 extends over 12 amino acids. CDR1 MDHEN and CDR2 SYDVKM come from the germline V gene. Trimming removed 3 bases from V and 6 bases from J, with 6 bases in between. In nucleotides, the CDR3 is TGTGCCAGCAGTTTTAGCGTTCAGCCCCAGCATTTT. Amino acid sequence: CASSFSVQPQHF.

CDR3 protein: CASSTSGTYNEQFF. The CDR3 nucleotides are TGCGCCAGCAGCACTAGCGGGACCTACAATGAGCAGTTCTTC. V is TRBV5-1 and J is TRBJ2-1; the match to TRBD2 covers 10 bases. This CDR3 is 14 amino acids long. V lost 4 bases and J lost 2; bases outside the gene matches: 0. The germline gives CDR1 SGHRS, CDR2 YFSETQ.

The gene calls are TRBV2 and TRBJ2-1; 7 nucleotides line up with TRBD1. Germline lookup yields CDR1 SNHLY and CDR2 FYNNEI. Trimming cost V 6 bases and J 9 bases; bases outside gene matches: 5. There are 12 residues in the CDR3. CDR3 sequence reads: CASRLTGTEQFF. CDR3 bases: TGTGCCAGCAGACTGACAGGGACTGAGCAGTTCTTC.

The CDR3: CASSPSGTSDGEQFF. In DNA, the CDR3 is TGCGCCAGCAGCCCCTCCGGGACTAGCGACGGTGAGCAGTTCTTC. The V and J genes are TRBV4-3 and TRBJ2-1, with TRBD2 identical over 10 bases. The CDR3 covers 15 residues. Germline trimming cut 4 bases from V and 9 bases from J; bases unmatched to any gene: 9. Germline loops: CDR1 LGHNA, CDR2 YSLEER.

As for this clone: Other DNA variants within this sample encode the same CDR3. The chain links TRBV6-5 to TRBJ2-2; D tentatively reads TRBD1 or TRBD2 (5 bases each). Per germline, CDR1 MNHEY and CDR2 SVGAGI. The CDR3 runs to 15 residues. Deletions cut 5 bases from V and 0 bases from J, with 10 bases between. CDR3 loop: CASSAGTANTGELFF. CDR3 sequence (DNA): TGTGCCAGCAGTGCCGGGACGGCGAACACCGGGGAGCTGTTTTTT.

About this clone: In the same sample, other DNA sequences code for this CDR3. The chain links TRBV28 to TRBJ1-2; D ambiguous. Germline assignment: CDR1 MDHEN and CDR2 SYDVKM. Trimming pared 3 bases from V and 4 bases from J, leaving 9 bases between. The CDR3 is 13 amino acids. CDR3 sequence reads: CASSFGGRYGYTF. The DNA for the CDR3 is TGTGCCAGCAGTTTCGGAGGGCGCTATGGCTACACCTTC.

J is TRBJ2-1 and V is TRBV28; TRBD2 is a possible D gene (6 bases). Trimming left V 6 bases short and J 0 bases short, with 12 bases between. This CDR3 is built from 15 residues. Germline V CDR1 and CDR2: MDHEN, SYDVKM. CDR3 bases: TGTGCCAGCAGCCCGGCCGGGAGCTCCTACAATGAGCAGTTCTTC. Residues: CASSPAGSSYNEQFF.

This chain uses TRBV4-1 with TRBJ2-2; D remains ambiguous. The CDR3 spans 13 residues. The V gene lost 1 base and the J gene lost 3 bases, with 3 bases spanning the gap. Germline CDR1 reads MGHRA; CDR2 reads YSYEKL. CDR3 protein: CASSQGYTGELFF. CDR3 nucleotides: TGCGCCAGCAGCCAAGGCTACACCGGGGAGCTGTTTTTT.

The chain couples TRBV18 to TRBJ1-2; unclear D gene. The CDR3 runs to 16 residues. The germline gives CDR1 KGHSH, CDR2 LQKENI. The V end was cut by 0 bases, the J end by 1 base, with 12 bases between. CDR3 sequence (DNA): TGTGCCAGCTCACCACCGATAAGATTAAATAACTATGGCTACACCTTC. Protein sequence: CASSPPIRLNNYGYTF. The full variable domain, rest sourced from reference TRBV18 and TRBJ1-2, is NAGVMQNPRHLVRRRGQEARLRCSPMKGHSHVYWYRQLPEEGLKFMVYLQKENIIDESGMPKERFSAEFPKEGPSILRIQQVVRGDSAAYFCASSPPIRLNNYGYTFGSGTRLTVV.

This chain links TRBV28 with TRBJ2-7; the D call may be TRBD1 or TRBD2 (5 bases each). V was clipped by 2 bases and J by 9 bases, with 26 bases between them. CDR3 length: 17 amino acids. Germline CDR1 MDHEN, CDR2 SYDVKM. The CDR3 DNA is TGTGCCAGCAGTTTACCGACAGTTTTCCCACCTCCTGGAGGGCAGTACTTC. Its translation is CASSLPTVFPPPGGQYF.

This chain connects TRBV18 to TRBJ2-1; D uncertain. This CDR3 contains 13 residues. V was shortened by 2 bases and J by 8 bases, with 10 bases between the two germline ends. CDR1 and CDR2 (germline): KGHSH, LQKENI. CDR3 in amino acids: CASSPNSVDEQFF. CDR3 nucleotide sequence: TGTGCCAGCTCACCAAATAGTGTCGATGAGCAGTTCTTC.

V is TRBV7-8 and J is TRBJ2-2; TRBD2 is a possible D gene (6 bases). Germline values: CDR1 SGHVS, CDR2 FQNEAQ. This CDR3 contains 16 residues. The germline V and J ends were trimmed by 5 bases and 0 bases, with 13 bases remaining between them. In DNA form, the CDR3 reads TGTGCCAGCAGCCCTCGGGGGAACACGAACACCGGGGAGCTGTTTTTT. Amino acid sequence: CASSPRGNTNTGELFF.